The present entry profiles one T cell receptor beta chain with its context. The sample is drawn from a study of CXCR3-negative and CXCR3-positive naive CD8 T cells. Libraries were UMI-labeled 5' RACE TRB cDNA. TCRdb reanalyzed the 5' RACE reads and collapses them to one entry per CDR3 protein, without DNA. Its clone listing holds over 70,000 distinct CDR3 sequences. This CDR3 is 13 amino acids long. Germline CDR1 SGHRS, CDR2 YFSETQ. The sequenced material came from naive CXCR3- CD8+ T cells from blood. Stated subset: CD45RO-CCR7+CD27+CD95- naive CD8+ T cells lacking CXCR3 (TNR3-). This chain links TRBV5-1 with TRBJ2-3; checking the TCRdb D call of TRBD2 is not possible without DNA. The sequence derives from a human donor in good health. Some clones in this sample may be carry-over from other donors' samples. CDR3 sequence reads: CASRSSGAATQYF.